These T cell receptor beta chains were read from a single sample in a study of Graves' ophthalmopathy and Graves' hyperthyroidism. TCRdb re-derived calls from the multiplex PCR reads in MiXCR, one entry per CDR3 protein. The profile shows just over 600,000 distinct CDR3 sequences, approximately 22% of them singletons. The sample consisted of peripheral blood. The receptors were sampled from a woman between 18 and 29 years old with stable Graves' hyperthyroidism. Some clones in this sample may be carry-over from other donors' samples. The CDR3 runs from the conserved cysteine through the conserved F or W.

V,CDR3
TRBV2,CASRDRASKNIQYF
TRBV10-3,CAISENSAVGAFF
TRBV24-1,CATSEGYEQYF
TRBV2,CASSDTGWGQPQHF
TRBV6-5,CASSYPGGHRGYTF
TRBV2,CASSEGTVINYGYTF
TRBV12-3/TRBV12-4,CASRKQGNYGYTF
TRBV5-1,CASSKGQGGEQYF
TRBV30,CAWRWSDTEAFF
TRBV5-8,CASSSDRANTGELFF
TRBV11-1,CASSSWWASGSGEQYF
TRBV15,CATSRESGGETQYF
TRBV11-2,CASSLTPGGGELFF
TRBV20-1,CSARGDRGWAGDQPQHF
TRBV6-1,CASMGSQETQYF
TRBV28,CASSLGWTGNQPQHF
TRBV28,CASSLVAGQTYEQYF
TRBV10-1,CASSVKDRGIETQYF
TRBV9,CASSDPGGVNTEAFF
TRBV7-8,CASSFLLQGFGETQYF
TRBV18,CASSVGTYEQYF
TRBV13,CASSLGSAGGGETQYF
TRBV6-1,CASRPGQAYEQYF
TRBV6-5,CASSYGTGSTDTQYF
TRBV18,CASSPGRDRGYEQYF
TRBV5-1,CASSPGRYDEQYF
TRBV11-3,CASSRTGQLYNSPLHF
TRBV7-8,CASSLGLKERNSPLHF
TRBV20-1,CSARDPVKNIQYF
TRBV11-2,CASSLGTGSDEQYF
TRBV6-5,CASRSVNTGELFF
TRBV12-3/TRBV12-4,CASTLTGGGNYGYTF
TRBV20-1,CSGSDFSGRAETQYF
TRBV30,CAWSSNSGQPQHF
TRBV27,CASRRGLAGGLFF
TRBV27,CASSFPGLAGKNTGELFF
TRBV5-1,CASSSELMNTEAFF
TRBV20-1,CSASGRSAHEQYF
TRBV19,CASKFQTGGGQPQHF
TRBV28,CASSPGQGRVGSGNTIYF
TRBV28,CASSSSGEYSETQYF
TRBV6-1,CASSEVMGSGNTIYF
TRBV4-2,CASSQLAGVHANTGELFF
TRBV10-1,CASSHVGGNTIYF
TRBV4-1,CASSRSGQNSNQPQHF
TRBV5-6,CASSLQGFGNTIYF
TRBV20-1,CSARERAAPDYEQYF
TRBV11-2,CASSTGEGGEQYF
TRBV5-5,CASSLRTVFAETQYF
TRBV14,CASSQEMAASNSPLHF